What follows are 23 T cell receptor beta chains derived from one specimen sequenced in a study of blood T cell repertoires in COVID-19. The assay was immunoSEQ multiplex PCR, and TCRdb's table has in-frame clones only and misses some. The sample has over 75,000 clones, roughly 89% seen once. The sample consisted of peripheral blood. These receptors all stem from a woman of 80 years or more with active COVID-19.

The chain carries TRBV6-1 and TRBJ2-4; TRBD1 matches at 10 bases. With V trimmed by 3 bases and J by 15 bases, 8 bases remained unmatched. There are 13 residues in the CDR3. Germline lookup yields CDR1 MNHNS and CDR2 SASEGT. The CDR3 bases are TGTGCCAGCAGTGACCGGGACAGGGGATTCCGGTACTTC. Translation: CASSDRDRGFRYF.

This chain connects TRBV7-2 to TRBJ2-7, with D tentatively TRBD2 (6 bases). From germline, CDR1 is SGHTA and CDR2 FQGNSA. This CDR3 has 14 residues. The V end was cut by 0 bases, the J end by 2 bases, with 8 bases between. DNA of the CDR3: TGTGCCAGCAGCTTAGCTGGCGGGGCCTACGAGCAGTACTTC. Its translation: CASSLAGGAYEQYF.

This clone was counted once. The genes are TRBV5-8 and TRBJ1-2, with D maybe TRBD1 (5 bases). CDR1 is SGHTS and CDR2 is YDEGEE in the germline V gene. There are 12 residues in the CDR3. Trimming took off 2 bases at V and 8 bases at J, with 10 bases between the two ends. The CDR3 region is CASSLWTSGYTF. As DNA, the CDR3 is TGTGCCAGCAGCTTATGGACAAGCGGCTACACCTTC.

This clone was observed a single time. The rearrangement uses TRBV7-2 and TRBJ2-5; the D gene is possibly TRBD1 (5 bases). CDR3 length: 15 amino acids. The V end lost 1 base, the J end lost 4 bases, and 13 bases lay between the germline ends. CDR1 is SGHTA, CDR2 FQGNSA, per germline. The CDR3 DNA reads TGTGCCAGCAGCTTAGATCAGGGATCTCGAGAGACCCAGTACTTC. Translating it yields CASSLDQGSRETQYF.

The CDR3 loop reads CASRLAGGPSYEQYF. DNA for the CDR3: TGTGCCAGCCGACTAGCGGGAGGGCCTTCCTACGAGCAGTACTTC. The chain has TRBV3-1 (or the pseudogene TRBV3-2) and TRBJ2-7, with 14 bases aligning to TRBD2. The CDR3 runs 15 residues. Losses at the gene ends were 8 bases for V and 1 base for J; bases not matched to a gene: 4. The V gene's germline CDR1 is LGHDT and CDR2 YNNKEL (reference sequence).

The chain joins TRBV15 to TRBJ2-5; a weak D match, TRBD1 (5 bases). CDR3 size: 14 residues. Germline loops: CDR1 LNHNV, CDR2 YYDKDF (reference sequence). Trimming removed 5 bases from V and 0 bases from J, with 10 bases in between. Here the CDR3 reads CATSYRQNQETQYF. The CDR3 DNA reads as TGTGCCACCAGCTACCGACAGAACCAAGAGACCCAGTACTTC.

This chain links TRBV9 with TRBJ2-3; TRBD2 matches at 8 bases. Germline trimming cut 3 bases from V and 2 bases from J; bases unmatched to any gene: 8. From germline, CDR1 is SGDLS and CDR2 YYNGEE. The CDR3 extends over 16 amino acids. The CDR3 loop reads CASSATGTRDTDTQYF. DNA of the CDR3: TGTGCCAGCAGCGCCACCGGGACTAGGGACACAGATACGCAGTATTTT.

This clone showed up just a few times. The CDR3 DNA is TGTGCCAGCTCACCAGGGACCCAGGGGCAGCCCCAGCATTTT. As protein: CASSPGTQGQPQHF. The chain has TRBV18 and TRBJ1-5; tentatively, D is TRBD1 (6 bases). V was trimmed by 2 bases and J by 7 bases, leaving 12 bases between them. CDR1 KGHSH and CDR2 LQKENI come from the germline V gene. The CDR3 covers 14 residues.

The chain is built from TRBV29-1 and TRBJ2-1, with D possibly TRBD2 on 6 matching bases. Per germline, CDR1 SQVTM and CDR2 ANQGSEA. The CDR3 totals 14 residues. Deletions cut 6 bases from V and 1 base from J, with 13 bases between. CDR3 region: CSVLGLSSYNEQFF. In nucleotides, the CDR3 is TGCAGCGTCTTAGGACTAAGTTCCTACAATGAGCAGTTCTTC.

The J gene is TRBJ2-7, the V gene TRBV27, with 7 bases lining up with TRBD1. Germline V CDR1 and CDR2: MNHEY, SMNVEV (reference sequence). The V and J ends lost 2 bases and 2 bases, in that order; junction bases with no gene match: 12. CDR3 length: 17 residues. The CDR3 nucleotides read TGTGCCAGCAGTTTAGTAGGGGGCAATCCAGAGGCCTACGAGCAGTACTTC. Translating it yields CASSLVGGNPEAYEQYF.

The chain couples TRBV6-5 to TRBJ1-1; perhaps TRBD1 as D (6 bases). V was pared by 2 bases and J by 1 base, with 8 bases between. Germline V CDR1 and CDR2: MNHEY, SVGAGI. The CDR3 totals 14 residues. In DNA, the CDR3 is TGTGCCAGCAGTTACCTGACAGGGAACACTGAAGCTTTCTTT. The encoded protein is CASSYLTGNTEAFF.

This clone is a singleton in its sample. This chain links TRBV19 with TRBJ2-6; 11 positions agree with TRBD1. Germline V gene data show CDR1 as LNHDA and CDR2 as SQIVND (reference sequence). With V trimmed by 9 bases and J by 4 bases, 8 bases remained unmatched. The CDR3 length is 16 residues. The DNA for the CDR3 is TGTGCCAGCGGGACAGGGGGAGAATCCGGGGCCAACGTCCTGACTTTC. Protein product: CASGTGGESGANVLTF.

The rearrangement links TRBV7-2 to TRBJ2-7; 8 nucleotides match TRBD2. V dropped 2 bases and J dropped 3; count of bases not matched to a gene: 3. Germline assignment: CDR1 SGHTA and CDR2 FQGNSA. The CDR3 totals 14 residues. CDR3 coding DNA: TGTGCCAGCAGCTTACAACTAGCGGACTACGAGCAGTACTTC. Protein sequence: CASSLQLADYEQYF.

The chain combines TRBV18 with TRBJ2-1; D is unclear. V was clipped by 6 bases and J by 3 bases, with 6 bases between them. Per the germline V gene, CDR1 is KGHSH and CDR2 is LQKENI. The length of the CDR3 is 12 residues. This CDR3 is CASSPSYNEQFF. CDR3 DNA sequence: TGTGCCAGCTCCCCGAGCTACAATGAGCAGTTCTTC.

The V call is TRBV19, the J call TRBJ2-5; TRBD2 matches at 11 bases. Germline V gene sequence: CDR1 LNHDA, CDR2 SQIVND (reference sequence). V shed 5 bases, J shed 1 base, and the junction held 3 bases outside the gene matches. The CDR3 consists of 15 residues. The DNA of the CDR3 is TGTGCCAGTAGTCTAGGGACTAGCGGCCAAGAGACCCAGTACTTC. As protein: CASSLGTSGQETQYF.

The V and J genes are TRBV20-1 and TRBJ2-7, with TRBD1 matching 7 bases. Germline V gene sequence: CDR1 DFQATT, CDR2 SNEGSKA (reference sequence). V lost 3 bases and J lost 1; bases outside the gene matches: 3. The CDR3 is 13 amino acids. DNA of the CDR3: TGCAGTGCTAGTAGGGACAGTTCCTACGAGCAGTACTTC. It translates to CSASRDSSYEQYF.

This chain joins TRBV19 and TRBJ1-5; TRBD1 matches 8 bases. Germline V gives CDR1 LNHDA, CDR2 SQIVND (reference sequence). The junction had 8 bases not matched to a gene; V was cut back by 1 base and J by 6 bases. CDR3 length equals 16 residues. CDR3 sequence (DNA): TGTGCCAGTAGTATAGGGGGCAGGGGGCGAGGTCAGCCCCAGCATTTT. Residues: CASSIGGRGRGQPQHF.

Here the CDR3 DNA reads TGTGCCAGTAGTTTCCGGGACATAAGCACAGATACGCAGTATTTT. Amino acid sequence: CASSFRDISTDTQYF. This rearrangement joins TRBV19 to TRBJ2-3, with D possibly being TRBD1 (6 bases). V was pared by 5 bases and J by 0 bases, with 12 bases between. Germline V lookup: CDR1 LNHDA, CDR2 SQIVND (reference sequence). The CDR3 extends over 15 amino acids.

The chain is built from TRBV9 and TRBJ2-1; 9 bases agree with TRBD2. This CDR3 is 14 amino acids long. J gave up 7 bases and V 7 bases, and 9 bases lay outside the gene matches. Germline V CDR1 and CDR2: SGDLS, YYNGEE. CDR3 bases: TGTGCCAGCTGGAGCGGGAGGACCCCGAATGAGCAGTTCTTC. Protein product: CASWSGRTPNEQFF.

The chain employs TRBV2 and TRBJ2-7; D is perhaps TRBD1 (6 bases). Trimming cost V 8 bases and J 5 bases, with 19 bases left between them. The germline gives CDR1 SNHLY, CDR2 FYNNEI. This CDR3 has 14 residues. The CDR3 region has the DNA TGTGCCAGCCTCCGGGACACCCAAGTCCACGAGCAGTACTTC. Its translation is CASLRDTQVHEQYF.

CDR3 protein: CASSSGTYSNQPQHF. The CDR3 coding sequence is TGTGCCAGCAGCTCCGGGACATATAGCAATCAGCCCCAGCATTTT. The chain couples TRBV5-8 to TRBJ1-5; tentative D call: TRBD1 (6 bases). The V gene lost 3 bases and the J gene lost 0 bases, with 10 bases spanning the gap. In germline, CDR1 is SGHTS, CDR2 YDEGEE. The CDR3 length is 15 residues.

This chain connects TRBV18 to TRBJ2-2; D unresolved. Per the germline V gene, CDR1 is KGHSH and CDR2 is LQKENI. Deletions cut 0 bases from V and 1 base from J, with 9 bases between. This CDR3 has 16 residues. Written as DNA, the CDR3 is TGTGCCAGCTCACCACCGGGTGCAGGGAACACCGGGGAGCTGTTTTTT. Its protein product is CASSPPGAGNTGELFF.

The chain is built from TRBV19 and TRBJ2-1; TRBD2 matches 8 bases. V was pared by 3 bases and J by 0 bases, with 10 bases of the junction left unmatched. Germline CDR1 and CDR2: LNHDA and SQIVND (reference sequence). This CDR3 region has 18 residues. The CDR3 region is CASSIYLAGSSSYNEQFF. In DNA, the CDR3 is TGTGCCAGTAGTATCTATCTAGCGGGCTCCAGCTCCTACAATGAGCAGTTCTTC.